The 24 T cell receptor beta chains below come from one sample, sequenced in a study of cytomegalovirus exposure and HLA in healthy donors. Amplification used 60 Vbeta primers and 13 Jbeta primers. This table comes from immunoSEQ multiplex PCR, and its TCRdb copy is limited to in-frame clones, with some not included. This table has more than 90,000 clones, roughly 80% appearing once. Sequences were obtained from PBMCs. Receptors were obtained from a woman aged 55-69 years in good health and CMV-seronegative.

The rearrangement links TRBV28 to TRBJ2-2; D is undetermined. Germline CDR1 is MDHEN and CDR2 is SYDVKM. V was pared by 2 bases and J by 1 base, with 8 bases between. CDR3 length: 15 amino acids. CDR3 in DNA: TGTGCCAGCAGTTTAGTCACTGAGAACACCGGGGAGCTGTTTTTT. Its protein product is CASSLVTENTGELFF. Full variable domain (remainder filled in from reference TRBV28 and TRBJ2-2): DVKVTQSSRYLVKRTGEKVFLECVQDMDHENMFWYRQDPGLGLRLIYFSYDVKMKEKGDIPEGYSVSREKKERFSLILESASTNQTSMYLCASSLVTENTGELFFGEGSRLTVL.

The V gene is TRBV7-2, the J gene TRBJ1-1; TRBD1 agrees at 9 bases. With 5 bases clipped from V and 6 bases from J, the junction kept 10 bases outside the gene matches. Germline CDR1 SGHTA, CDR2 FQGNSA. The CDR3 totals 15 residues. CDR3 loop: CASSLGTGFRAEAFF. The CDR3 region has the DNA TGTGCCAGCAGCCTCGGGACAGGGTTTCGTGCTGAAGCTTTCTTT.

The chain combines TRBV6-5 with TRBJ2-7, with D uncertain. The CDR3 totals 11 residues. Trimming removed 6 bases at V and 4 bases at J, with 7 bases between. Germline V lookup: CDR1 MNHEY, CDR2 SVGAGI. For the CDR3, the DNA is TGTGCCAGCAGCGCCGGTTACGAGCAGTACTTC. This gives the protein CASSAGYEQYF.

This chain connects TRBV5-1 to TRBJ2-7; a weak D match, TRBD1 (5 bases). The CDR3 has 14 residues. Germline CDR1 reads SGHRS; CDR2 reads YFSETQ. V lost 0 bases, J lost 2 bases, and 9 bases lay in between. In DNA form, the CDR3 reads TGCGCCAGCAGCTTGGCACAGGTTGCCTACGAGCAGTACTTC. Translation gives CASSLAQVAYEQYF. Filled out from reference TRBV5-1 and TRBJ2-7, the complete variable domain reads KAGVTQTPRYLIKTRGQQVTLSCSPISGHRSVSWYQQTPGQGLQFLFEYFSETQRNKGNFPGRFSGRQFSNSRSEMNVSTLELGDSALYLCASSLAQVAYEQYFGPGTRLTVT.

V and J are TRBV19 and TRBJ2-7; the match to TRBD2 covers 7 bases. Germline lookup yields CDR1 LNHDA and CDR2 SQIVND (reference sequence). Trimming at V came to 5 bases and at J to 3 bases, leaving 7 bases not matched to a gene. The CDR3 sequence is 14 residues long. The chain's CDR3 is CASSPASGLYEQYF. In DNA, the CDR3 is TGTGCCAGTAGTCCTGCTAGCGGTCTCTACGAGCAGTACTTC.

The rearrangement joins TRBV6-1 to TRBJ2-7; maybe TRBD2 (5 bases). CDR3 length: 16 residues. Between the trimmed V and J ends, which lost 0 bases and 2 bases, there was a span of 14 bases. From germline, CDR1 is MNHNS and CDR2 SASEGT. The CDR3 loop reads CASSEAGSGRTYEQYF. CDR3 coding DNA: TGTGCCAGCAGTGAAGCGGGGAGTGGTAGGACCTACGAGCAGTACTTC.

This clone was observed a handful of times. The chain's CDR3 is CASSIDPGNTEAFF. CDR3 in DNA: TGTGCCAGTAGTATAGATCCAGGGAACACTGAAGCTTTCTTT. V and J are TRBV19 and TRBJ1-1; no clear D gene. This CDR3 is 14 amino acids long. V was cut by 0 bases and J by 1 base, with 6 bases left in between. The germline V gene has CDR1 LNHDA and CDR2 SQIVND (reference sequence). The complete variable domain, with remaining parts taken from reference TRBV19 and TRBJ1-1, reads DGGITQSPKYLFRKEGQNVTLSCEQNLNHDAMYWYRQDPGQGLRLIYYSQIVNDFQKGDIAEGYSVSREKKESFPLTVTSAQKNPTAFYLCASSIDPGNTEAFFGQGTRLTVV.

About this clone: Additional DNA sequences in this sample encode the identical CDR3. The rearrangement links TRBV15 to TRBJ2-7; D uncertain. The germline CDR1 and CDR2 sequences are LNHNV and YYDKDF (reference sequence). Trimming stripped 0 bases from V and 3 bases from J, with 6 bases between. This CDR3 is 13 amino acids long. The CDR3 DNA follows: TGTGCCACCAGCAGAGATCCGGGCTACGAGCAGTACTTC. Its protein product is CATSRDPGYEQYF.

This clone appeared a single time. This rearrangement joins TRBV5-1 to TRBJ1-1, with 7 bases aligning to TRBD1. The V and J ends lost 4 bases and 3 bases, in that order; junction bases with no gene match: 9. This CDR3 region has 15 residues. Germline CDR1 and CDR2: SGHRS and YFSETQ. The CDR3 DNA follows: TGCGCCAGCAGCACCAGGGGGTACGGCCACACTGAAGCTTTCTTT. Its translation: CASSTRGYGHTEAFF.

The rearrangement links TRBV2 to TRBJ1-2, with D hard to call. The CDR3 runs 11 residues. Germline assignment: CDR1 SNHLY and CDR2 FYNNEI. V gave up 5 bases and J gave up 8 bases, with 9 bases separating them. CDR3 DNA: TGTGCCAGCAGTCGGACTTTCGGCTACACCTTC. Its translation: CASSRTFGYTF.

The rearrangement uses TRBV2 and TRBJ1-5; 9 bases line up with TRBD1. Germline CDR1 is SNHLY and CDR2 is FYNNEI. The V segment lost 0 bases and the J segment 2 bases; nucleotides outside the gene matches: 2. CDR3 size: 16 residues. DNA of the CDR3: TGTGCCAGCAGTGAAGCGCGGACAGGGGGCAATCAGCCCCAGCATTTT. This sequence encodes CASSEARTGGNQPQHF. Full variable domain (missing parts from reference TRBV2 and TRBJ1-5): EPEVTQTPSHQVTQMGQEVILRCVPISNHLYFYWYRQILGQKVEFLVSFYNNEISEKSEIFDDQFSVERPDGSNFTLKIRSTKLEDSAMYFCASSEARTGGNQPQHFGDGTRLSIL.

The chain recombines TRBV27 with TRBJ1-1; D may be TRBD1 (5 bases). CDR1 is MNHEY, CDR2 SMNVEV, per germline (reference sequence). Trimming left V 6 bases short and J 1 base short, with 12 bases between. The CDR3 length is 14 residues. CDR3 sequence reads: CASSRTRENTEAFF. CDR3 DNA: TGTGCCAGCAGCCGAACCAGGGAGAACACTGAAGCTTTCTTT.

V usage is TRBV5-1 and J usage is TRBJ1-4, with unresolved D. V was clipped by 0 bases and J by 0 bases, with 6 bases between them. Germline values: CDR1 SGHRS, CDR2 YFSETQ. This CDR3 comprises 15 residues. The CDR3 reads CASSLDPATNEKLFF. The DNA of the CDR3 is TGCGCCAGCAGCTTGGATCCGGCAACTAATGAAAAACTGTTTTTT.

The rearrangement links TRBV6-1 to TRBJ2-7, with TRBD1 identical over 9 bases. This CDR3 is built from 14 residues. Trimming took 7 bases from V and 5 from J; bases not matched to a gene: 9. In germline, CDR1 is MNHNS, CDR2 SASEGT. CDR3 residues: CASTRGTGFDEQYF. CDR3 sequence (DNA): TGTGCCAGCACCAGGGGGACAGGGTTCGACGAGCAGTACTTC.

The chain has TRBV5-5 and TRBJ2-2; D remains unclear. The CDR3 has 12 residues. The germline gives CDR1 SGHKS, CDR2 YYEKEE (reference sequence). V dropped 2 bases and J dropped 6 bases, with 5 bases sitting between them. The CDR3 sequence is CASSFSPGELFF. The CDR3, as DNA: TGTGCCAGCAGCTTTAGTCCCGGGGAGCTGTTTTTT.

The rearrangement links TRBV5-4 to TRBJ2-1; tentative D call: TRBD2 (5 bases). The CDR3 has 13 amino acids. Germline V lookup: CDR1 SGHNT, CDR2 YYREEE (reference sequence). V was trimmed by 3 bases and J by 7 bases, leaving 11 bases between them. As DNA, the CDR3 is TGTGCCAGCAGCTCGGACTTCCGGAATGAGCAGTTCTTC. Amino acid sequence: CASSSDFRNEQFF.

The CDR3 protein is CASSPIGFTDTQYF. CDR3 nucleotides: TGTGCCAGCAGCCCTATCGGTTTTACAGATACGCAGTATTTT. This chain uses TRBV5-6 with TRBJ2-3; no reliable D call. Looked up from germline, CDR1 is SGHDT and CDR2 is YYEEEE. Deletions cut 4 bases from V and 3 bases from J, with 12 bases between. This CDR3 contains 14 residues.

This chain uses TRBV25-1 with TRBJ2-7, with D possibly TRBD2 on 6 matching bases. CDR1 MGHDK and CDR2 SYGVNS come from the germline V gene. The CDR3 totals 13 residues. Trimming took 5 bases from V and 5 from J, leaving 13 bases between them. CDR3 loop: CASSRLVDNEQYF. In DNA form, the CDR3 reads TGTGCCAGCAGTCGACTAGTGGATAACGAGCAGTACTTC.

Note on this clone: The same CDR3 can be traced to other DNA sequences in this sample. This chain links TRBV4-1 with TRBJ2-2; TRBD1 might be the D (6 bases). Germline values: CDR1 MGHRA, CDR2 YSYEKL. The CDR3 spans 14 residues. Trimming stripped 1 base from V and 6 bases from J, with 9 bases between. DNA of the CDR3: TGCGCCAGCAGCCAAGTTGGGGGCTCCGGGGAGCTGTTTTTT. Protein: CASSQVGGSGELFF.

The chain employs TRBV6-5 and TRBJ2-7; D perhaps matches TRBD2 (6 bases). V lost 7 bases, J lost 2 bases, and 18 bases lay in between. The CDR3 spans 15 residues. CDR1 and CDR2 from the germline V gene are MNHEY and SVGAGI. In DNA form, the CDR3 reads TGTGCCAGCAATCCCTCGCGGGGTAATGCCTACGAGCAGTACTTC. Encoded protein: CASNPSRGNAYEQYF.

This sequence joins TRBV28 and TRBJ1-2, with TRBD1 matching 8 bases. This CDR3 comprises 14 residues. Germline V gene lookup returns CDR1 MDHEN and CDR2 SYDVKM. The V gene end was trimmed by 0 bases and the J gene end by 8 bases; junction bases not matched to a gene: 5. The CDR3 DNA reads TGTGCCAGCAGTTTATGGACAGGGGTGGGAGGCTACACCTTC. It is translated as CASSLWTGVGGYTF.

The rearrangement links TRBV5-4 to TRBJ2-7; TRBD1 agrees at 10 bases. CDR3 length equals 14 residues. From germline, CDR1 is SGHNT and CDR2 YYREEE (reference sequence). J lost 2 bases, V lost 8 bases, and 7 bases had no gene match. CDR3 DNA: TGTGCCAGTTCTATCGGGACAGGGGCCTACGAGCAGTACTTC. Translated, it gives CASSIGTGAYEQYF.

This clone was seen once. The CDR3 sequence is CAWSGGRERAQYF. CDR3 in DNA: TGTGCCTGGAGTGGGGGAAGAGAGAGGGCCCAGTACTTC. V usage is TRBV30 and J usage is TRBJ2-5; D possibly corresponds to TRBD2 (5 bases). V lost 1 base and J lost 9, with 15 bases in between. The CDR3 is 13 amino acids. Germline loops: CDR1 GTSNPN, CDR2 SVGIG (reference sequence).

The chain recombines TRBV11-3 with TRBJ1-2; 7 positions match TRBD1. The CDR3 extends over 14 amino acids. In germline, CDR1 is SGHNT, CDR2 YENEEA. J gave up 14 bases and V 5 bases, and 17 bases lay outside the gene matches. CDR3 sequence reads: CASSGAGTATRQTF. In DNA form, the CDR3 reads TGTGCCAGCAGCGGGGCTGGGACAGCCACCCGTCAAACCTTC.